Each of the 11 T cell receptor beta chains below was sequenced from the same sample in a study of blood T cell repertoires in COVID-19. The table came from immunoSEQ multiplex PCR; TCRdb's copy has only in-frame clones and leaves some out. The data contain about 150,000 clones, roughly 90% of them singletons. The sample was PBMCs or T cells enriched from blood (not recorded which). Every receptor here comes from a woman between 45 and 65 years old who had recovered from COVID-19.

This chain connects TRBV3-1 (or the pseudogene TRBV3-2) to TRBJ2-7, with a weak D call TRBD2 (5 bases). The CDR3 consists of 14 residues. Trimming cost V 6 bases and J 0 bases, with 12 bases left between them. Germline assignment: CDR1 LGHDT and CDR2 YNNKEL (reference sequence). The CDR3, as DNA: TGTGCCAGCAGTCGGCTAGCCAACTCCTACGAGCAGTACTTC. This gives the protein CASSRLANSYEQYF.

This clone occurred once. CDR3 loop: CASSRSGFNTGELFF. CDR3 nucleotide sequence: TGTGCCAGCTCCCGAAGCGGATTTAACACCGGGGAGCTGTTTTTT. This chain connects TRBV18 to TRBJ2-2; possible D gene TRBD2, 5 bases. This CDR3 is built from 15 residues. Germline V gene lookup returns CDR1 KGHSH and CDR2 LQKENI. Between the trimmed V and J ends, which lost 6 bases and 2 bases, there was a span of 13 bases.

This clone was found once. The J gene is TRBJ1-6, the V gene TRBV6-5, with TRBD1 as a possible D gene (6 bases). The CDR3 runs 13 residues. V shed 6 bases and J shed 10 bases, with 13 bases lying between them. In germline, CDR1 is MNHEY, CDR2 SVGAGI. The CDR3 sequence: CASRGGLGSPLHF. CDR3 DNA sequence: TGTGCCAGCAGGGGGGGGCTTGGGTCACCCCTCCACTTT.

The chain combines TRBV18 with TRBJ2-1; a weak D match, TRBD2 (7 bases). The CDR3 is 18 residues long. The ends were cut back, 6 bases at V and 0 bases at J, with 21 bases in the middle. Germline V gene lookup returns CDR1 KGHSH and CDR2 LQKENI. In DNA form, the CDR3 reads TGTGCCAGCTCCAGGGACTGGGGGGGCCGGAGCTCCTACAATGAGCAGTTCTTC. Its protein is CASSRDWGGRSSYNEQFF.

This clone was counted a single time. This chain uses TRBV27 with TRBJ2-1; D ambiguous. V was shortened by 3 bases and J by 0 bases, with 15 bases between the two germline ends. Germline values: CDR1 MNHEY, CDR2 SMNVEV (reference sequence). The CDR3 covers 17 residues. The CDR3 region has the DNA TGTGCCAGCAGTTTGAAGCCACTCCCCCGCTCCTACAATGAGCAGTTCTTC. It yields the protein CASSLKPLPRSYNEQFF.

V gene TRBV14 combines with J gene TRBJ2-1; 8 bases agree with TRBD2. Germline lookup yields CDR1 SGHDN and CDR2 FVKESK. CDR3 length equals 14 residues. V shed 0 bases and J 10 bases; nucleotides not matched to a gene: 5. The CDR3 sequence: CASSQDVSGTEQFF. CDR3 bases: TGTGCCAGCAGCCAAGATGTTAGCGGGACGGAGCAGTTCTTC.

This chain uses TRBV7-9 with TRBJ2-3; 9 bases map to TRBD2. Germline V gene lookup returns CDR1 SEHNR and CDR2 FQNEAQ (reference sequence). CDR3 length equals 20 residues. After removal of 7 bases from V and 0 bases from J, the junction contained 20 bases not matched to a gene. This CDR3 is CASTLTWSSGTQSSTDTQYF. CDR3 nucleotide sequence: TGTGCCAGCACCCTCACTTGGTCTAGCGGGACTCAATCCAGCACAGATACGCAGTATTTT. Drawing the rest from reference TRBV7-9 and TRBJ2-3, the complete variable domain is DTGVSQNPRHKITKRGQNVTFRCDPISEHNRLYWYRQTLGQGPEFLTYFQNEAQLEKSRLLSDRFSAERPKGSFSTLEIQRTEQGDSAMYLCASTLTWSSGTQSSTDTQYFGPGTRLTVL.

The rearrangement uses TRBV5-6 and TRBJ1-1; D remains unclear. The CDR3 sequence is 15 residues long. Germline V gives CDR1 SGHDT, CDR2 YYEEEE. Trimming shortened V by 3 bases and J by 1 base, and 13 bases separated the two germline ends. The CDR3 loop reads CASSYGVRSNTEAFF. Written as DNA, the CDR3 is TGTGCCAGCAGCTACGGGGTCAGGTCGAACACTGAAGCTTTCTTT.

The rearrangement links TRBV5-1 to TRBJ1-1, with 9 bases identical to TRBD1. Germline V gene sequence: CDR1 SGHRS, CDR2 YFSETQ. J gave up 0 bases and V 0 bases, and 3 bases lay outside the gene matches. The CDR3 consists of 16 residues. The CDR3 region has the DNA TGCGCCAGCAGCTTGGGACAGGGGGGACTGAACACTGAAGCTTTCTTT. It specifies CASSLGQGGLNTEAFF.

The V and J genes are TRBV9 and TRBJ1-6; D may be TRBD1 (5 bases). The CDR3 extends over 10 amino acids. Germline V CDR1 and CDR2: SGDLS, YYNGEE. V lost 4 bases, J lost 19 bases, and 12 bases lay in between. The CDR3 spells CASSPSTVHF. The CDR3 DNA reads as TGTGCCAGCAGCCCCTCGACAGTTCACTTT.

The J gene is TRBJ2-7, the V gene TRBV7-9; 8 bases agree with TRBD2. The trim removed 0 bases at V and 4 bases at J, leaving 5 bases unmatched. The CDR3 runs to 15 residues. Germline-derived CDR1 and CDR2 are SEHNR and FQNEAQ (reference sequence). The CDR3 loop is CASSLASGSGYEQYF. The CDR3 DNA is TGTGCCAGCAGCTTAGCCAGCGGGAGTGGGTACGAGCAGTACTTC.